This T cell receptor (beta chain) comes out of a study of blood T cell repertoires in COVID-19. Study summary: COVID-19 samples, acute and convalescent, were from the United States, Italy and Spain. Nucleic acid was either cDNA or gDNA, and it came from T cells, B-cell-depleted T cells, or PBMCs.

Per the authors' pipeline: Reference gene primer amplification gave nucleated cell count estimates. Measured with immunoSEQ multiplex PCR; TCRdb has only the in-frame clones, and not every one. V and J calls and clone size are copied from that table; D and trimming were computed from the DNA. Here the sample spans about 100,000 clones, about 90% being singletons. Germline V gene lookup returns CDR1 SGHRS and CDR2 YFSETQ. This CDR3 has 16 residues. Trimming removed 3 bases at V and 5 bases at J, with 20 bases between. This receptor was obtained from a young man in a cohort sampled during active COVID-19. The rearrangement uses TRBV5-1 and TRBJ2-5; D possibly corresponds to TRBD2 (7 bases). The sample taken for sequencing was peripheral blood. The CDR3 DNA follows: TGCGCCAGCAGCTGGGGTCGGGGCGGGGGCGTGGAGACCCAGTACTTC. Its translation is CASSWGRGGGVETQYF.